This T cell receptor (beta chain) is from a study of T cell changes during pregnancy in multiple sclerosis. The germline gives CDR1 MNHEY, CDR2 SVGAGI. Trimming took 4 bases from V and 4 from J, leaving 10 bases between them. This CDR3 contains 13 residues. Some clones are missing from TCRdb's copy, which holds only in-frame ones; the method was immunoSEQ multiplex PCR. The table has tens of thousands of clones, 75% to 90% seen once; the top ten hold more than 8%. The receptor comes from a female donor in good health, enrolled as a control in a pregnancy study. The V call is TRBV6-5, the J call TRBJ1-1; D not resolved. Sample: peripheral blood, taken after pregnancy. As DNA, the CDR3 is TGTGCCAGCAGTTCCCCCTCGGGCACTGAAGCTTTCTTT. Translation: CASSSPSGTEAFF.